This T cell receptor beta chain was sequenced for a study of blood T cell repertoires in COVID-19. In the study overall: Both acute and convalescent COVID-19 samples were obtained from the United States, Italy and Spain. Sources were T cells, B-cell-depleted T cells, or PBMCs; the material itself was cDNA or gDNA.

The germline V gene has CDR1 MDHEN and CDR2 SYDVKM. The CDR3 loop spans 15 amino acids. The V and J ends lost 5 bases and 3 bases, in that order; junction bases with no gene match: 8. Per the original data handling: Nucleated cell counts were estimated from reference gene primer amplification. Some clones are missing from TCRdb's copy, which holds only in-frame ones; the method was immunoSEQ multiplex PCR. V, J and clone size derive from that table, while D and trimming were established from the DNA sequence. The data show some 140,000 clones, 70% to 85% seen once. Sequenced material: peripheral blood. The chain has TRBV28 and TRBJ1-2, with 8 nucleotides matching TRBD1. The clonotype was recovered from a man between 60 and 75 years old with acute or convalescent COVID-19. CDR3 in DNA: TGTGCCAGCAGTCCGGGGACAGGCAAATACTATGGCTACACCTTC. Amino acids: CASSPGTGKYYGYTF.